The T cell receptor beta chain under discussion was sequenced for a study of cytomegalovirus exposure and HLA in healthy donors. Whole-study results and caveats: Indistinguishable V segments such as TRBV6-2 and TRBV6-3 were excluded. Most CMV-associated TCR beta chains were later found to appear HLA-restricted. Several of the most significant clusters were apparently associated with common viral pathogens in a later analysis. Most TCR beta V segments were productive about 90% or about 30% of the time in an earlier analysis.

Note on this clone: As yet, its antigen is unknown.

Primers for the PCR totalled 60 Vbeta and 13 Jbeta. The protocol was immunoSEQ multiplex PCR, while the TCRdb copy is restricted to in-frame clones and leaves out a portion. The sample holds about 140,000 clones, more than 70% seen once. Losses at the gene ends were 4 bases for V and 7 bases for J; bases not matched to a gene: 8. Germline V gene data show CDR1 as LNHDA and CDR2 as SQIVND (reference sequence). The CDR3 covers 17 residues. The sample was PBMCs. This clonotype was obtained from a man aged 45-65 years in good health and CMV-seronegative. The chain recombines TRBV19 with TRBJ2-3; 16 bases match TRBD2. The CDR3 bases are TGTGCCAGTAGTACCGGGACTAGCGGGAGGGTACTCTATACGCAGTATTTT. Translating gives CASSTGTSGRVLYTQYF.